Listed here are 15 T cell receptor beta chains from one sample, sequenced in a study of T-cell reconstitution after alpha-beta-depleted transplantation in children. Preparing the TCRbeta library involved the use of unique molecular identifiers. MiXCR, applied by TCRdb to the PCR reads, yields one record per CDR3 protein. The data contain around 960,000 distinct CDR3 sequences, around 30% of them singletons. Source: PBMCs, mostly from graft donor cells, taken 360 days after TCRalphabeta/CD19-depleted stem cell transplant. The receptor set was obtained from a boy younger than two who had a stem cell transplant for SCID, so the T cells may come from the graft donor.

The chain joins TRBV28 to TRBJ1-1; TRBD1 is a possible D gene (5 bases). This CDR3 is built from 14 residues. Trimming took 3 bases from V and 1 from J, leaving 9 bases between them. Germline V lookup: CDR1 MDHEN, CDR2 SYDVKM. The CDR3: CASSFRQKNTEAFF. CDR3 bases: TGTGCCAGCAGTTTTAGACAGAAGAACACTGAAGCTTTCTTT.

This clonotype was seen a handful of times. V and J are TRBV20-1 and TRBJ2-5; D call uncertain. This CDR3 is built from 12 residues. Germline CDR1 reads DFQATT; CDR2 reads SNEGSKA (reference sequence). V was cut by 8 bases and J by 5 bases, with 15 bases left in between. The DNA of the CDR3 is TGCAGTATGAACCTGAGAGTGGAGACCCAGTACTTC. Protein: CSMNLRVETQYF.

This clonotype has just a few counts. This chain uses TRBV6-5 with TRBJ2-1, with D perhaps matching TRBD1 or TRBD2 (5 bases each). CDR1 is MNHEY, CDR2 SVGAGI, per germline. The CDR3 totals 14 residues. V gave up 4 bases and J gave up 3 bases, with 10 bases separating them. CDR3 in amino acids: CASSSLGDYNEQFF. CDR3 bases: TGTGCCAGCAGTTCTCTGGGGGACTACAATGAGCAGTTCTTC.

This clonotype was counted a few times. J is TRBJ2-2 and V is TRBV7-8; 8 bases are a match to TRBD2. Trimming at V came to 7 bases and at J to 6 bases, leaving 7 bases not matched to a gene. CDR1 is SGHVS and CDR2 is FQNEAQ in the germline V gene. CDR3 length equals 14 residues. The CDR3 DNA sequence: TGTGCCAGCACCGGACTAGCTCTGTCCGGGGAGCTGTTTTTT. As protein: CASTGLALSGELFF.

This clonotype was counted between two and nine times. V and J are TRBV20-1 and TRBJ1-1, with D maybe TRBD1 (5 bases). This CDR3 has 14 residues. V shed 7 bases and J shed 1 base, with 16 bases lying between them. Looked up from germline, CDR1 is DFQATT and CDR2 is SNEGSKA (reference sequence). Here the CDR3 DNA reads TGCAGTGTCCGGACAATTATAAGGAACACTGAAGCTTTCTTT. The encoded protein is CSVRTIIRNTEAFF.

The V gene is TRBV20-1, the J gene TRBJ1-3; D remains unclear. The CDR3 totals 13 residues. Germline-derived CDR1 and CDR2 are DFQATT and SNEGSKA (reference sequence). V lost 0 bases to trimming and J lost 5 bases, with 8 bases between them. The CDR3 sequence: CSARDGGRNTIYF. The CDR3 coding sequence is TGCAGTGCTAGAGATGGTGGGAGAAACACCATATATTTT.

This clonotype was seen only a few times. The genes are TRBV4-1 and TRBJ2-1; 9 bases align to TRBD1. The CDR3 totals 15 residues. Germline lookup yields CDR1 MGHRA and CDR2 YSYEKL. With V trimmed by 1 base and J by 15 bases, 13 bases remained unmatched. The CDR3 DNA is TGCGCCAGCAGCCAAGGCTGGGACAGGGTCCTACCCAGGTTCTTC. Translated: CASSQGWDRVLPRFF.

Written as DNA, the CDR3 is TGTGCCAGCAGCTTCACGGTGACAGGGAGGAAGCTGTTTTTT. The encoded protein is CASSFTVTGRKLFF. The chain employs TRBV7-8 and TRBJ2-2; possible D gene TRBD1, 7 bases. Between the trimmed V and J ends, which lost 3 bases and 12 bases, there was a span of 17 bases. CDR1 and CDR2 (germline): SGHVS, FQNEAQ. The CDR3 covers 14 residues.

This clonotype was seen at least ten times. V and J are TRBV4-2 and TRBJ2-3; 12 bases map to TRBD2. The CDR3 is made up of 16 amino acids. The germline gives CDR1 LGHNA, CDR2 YNFKEQ. J lost 0 bases, V lost 3 bases, and 1 base had no gene match. The CDR3 coding sequence is TGTGCCAGCAGCCACGGACTAGCGGGGAGCACAGATACGCAGTATTTT. Translated, it gives CASSHGLAGSTDTQYF.

Only a few counts were recorded for this clonotype. The chain recombines TRBV4-3 with TRBJ2-3, with TRBD2 matching over 8 bases. The CDR3 runs to 17 residues. The V gene's germline CDR1 is LGHNA and CDR2 YSLEER. V dropped 0 bases and J dropped 0; count of bases not matched to a gene: 5. CDR3 loop: CASSQDPGLASTDTQYF. DNA of the CDR3: TGCGCCAGCAGCCAAGATCCCGGACTAGCCAGCACAGATACGCAGTATTTT.

The chain uses TRBV5-1 and TRBJ1-4, with D possibly being TRBD1 (6 bases). Germline V CDR1 and CDR2: SGHRS, YFSETQ. This CDR3 contains 14 residues. Deletions cut 4 bases from V and 2 bases from J, with 9 bases between. CDR3 in DNA: TGCGCCAGCAGCACAGGGAGGACTAATGAAAAACTGTTTTTT. Translated, it gives CASSTGRTNEKLFF.

This rearrangement joins TRBV20-1 to TRBJ2-5, with TRBD2 matching 9 bases. Germline assignment: CDR1 DFQATT and CDR2 SNEGSKA (reference sequence). The CDR3 has 12 amino acids. This CDR3 reads CSLAGLGETQYF. Here the CDR3 DNA reads TGCAGCCTAGCGGGGTTGGGGGAGACCCAGTACTTC.

The V gene is TRBV5-1, the J gene TRBJ1-5, with 8 bases aligning to TRBD1. Germline V gene data show CDR1 as SGHRS and CDR2 as YFSETQ. With 0 bases clipped from V and 3 bases from J, the junction kept 5 bases outside the gene matches. The CDR3 spans 16 residues. CDR3 sequence reads: CASSLGPQGANQPQHF. Written as DNA, the CDR3 is TGCGCCAGCAGCTTGGGACCGCAGGGGGCCAATCAGCCCCAGCATTTT.

This clonotype appeared a few times. The chain couples TRBV10-3 to TRBJ2-1; 7 nucleotides align to TRBD2. The V gene's germline CDR1 is ENHRY and CDR2 SYGVKD. After removal of 4 bases from V and 7 bases from J, the junction contained 7 bases not matched to a gene. The CDR3 is 14 residues long. The CDR3 region is CAISGTGGGNEQFF. The CDR3 DNA is TGTGCCATCAGTGGTACTGGGGGAGGGAATGAGCAGTTCTTC.

This clonotype was seen more than once but under ten times. CDR3 region: CASSYLDRIRETQYF. The CDR3 coding sequence is TGTGCCAGCAGTTACCTAGACAGGATTAGGGAGACCCAGTACTTC. The chain links TRBV6-5 to TRBJ2-5, with D perhaps matching TRBD1 (6 bases). Germline V CDR1 and CDR2: MNHEY, SVGAGI. This CDR3 comprises 15 residues. Trimming stripped 2 bases from V and 5 bases from J, with 15 bases between.